The text below deals with one TCR beta chain. The antigen remains unidentified. The data are from a study of B cell selection in AIRE deficiency. Findings and limits, study-wide: Only 9.3% of approximately 3,700 shared Treg sequences were patient-specific; 31.6% healthy-specific.

This CDR3 contains 15 residues. Germline CDR1 SGHRS, CDR2 YFSETQ. V lost 4 bases, J lost 6 bases, and 3 bases stayed unmatched. CD4+CD127+ cells were sorted as the conventional CD4 T cells. Controls came from healthy donors unrelated to patients. Here immunoSEQ multiplex PCR was the method, and the copy in TCRdb shows in-frame clones only, minus some. The table shows around 24,000 clones, with approximately 96% occurring only once. This chain joins TRBV5-1 and TRBJ2-3; 15 nucleotides align to TRBD2. The TCR originated in a human donor in good health. Sequencing input: CD4+CD127+ conventional T cells sorted from PBMCs. CDR3 nucleotides: TGCGCCAGCAGCGGACTAGCGGGGGGGCTGGATACGCAGTATTTT. It specifies CASSGLAGGLDTQYF.